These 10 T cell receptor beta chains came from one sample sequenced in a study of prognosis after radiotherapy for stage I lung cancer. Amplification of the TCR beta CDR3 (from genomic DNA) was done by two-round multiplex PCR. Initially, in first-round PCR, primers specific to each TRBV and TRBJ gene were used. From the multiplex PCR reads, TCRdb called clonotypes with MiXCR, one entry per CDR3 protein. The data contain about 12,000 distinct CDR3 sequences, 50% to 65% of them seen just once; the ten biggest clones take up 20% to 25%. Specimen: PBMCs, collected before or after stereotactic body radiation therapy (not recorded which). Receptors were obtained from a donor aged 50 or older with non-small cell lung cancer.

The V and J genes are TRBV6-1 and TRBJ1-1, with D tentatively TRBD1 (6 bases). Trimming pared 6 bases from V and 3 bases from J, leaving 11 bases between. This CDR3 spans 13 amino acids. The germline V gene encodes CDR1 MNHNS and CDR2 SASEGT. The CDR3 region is CASRERGDTEAFF. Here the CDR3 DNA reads TGTGCCAGCAGGGAGAGGGGGGACACTGAAGCTTTCTTT.

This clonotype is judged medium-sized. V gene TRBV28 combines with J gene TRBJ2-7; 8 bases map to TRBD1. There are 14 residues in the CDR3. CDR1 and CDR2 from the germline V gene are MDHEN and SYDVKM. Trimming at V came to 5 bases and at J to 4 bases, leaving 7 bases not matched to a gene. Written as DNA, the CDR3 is TGTGCCAGCAGTGCCGGACAGGGACCATACGAGCAGTACTTC. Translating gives CASSAGQGPYEQYF.

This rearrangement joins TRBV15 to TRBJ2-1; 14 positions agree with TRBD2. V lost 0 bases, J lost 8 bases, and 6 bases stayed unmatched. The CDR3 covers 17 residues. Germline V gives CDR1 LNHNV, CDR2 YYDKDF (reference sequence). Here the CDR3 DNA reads TGTGCCACCAGCAGAGATCTCCTGGGACTAGCGGGAGATGAGCAGTTCTTC. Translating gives CATSRDLLGLAGDEQFF.

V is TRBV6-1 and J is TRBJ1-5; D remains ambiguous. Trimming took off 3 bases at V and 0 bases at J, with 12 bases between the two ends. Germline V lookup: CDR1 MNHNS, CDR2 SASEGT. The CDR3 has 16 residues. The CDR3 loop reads CASSEFPSYSNQPQHF. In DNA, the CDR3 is TGTGCCAGCAGTGAGTTTCCGAGTTATAGCAATCAGCCCCAGCATTTT.

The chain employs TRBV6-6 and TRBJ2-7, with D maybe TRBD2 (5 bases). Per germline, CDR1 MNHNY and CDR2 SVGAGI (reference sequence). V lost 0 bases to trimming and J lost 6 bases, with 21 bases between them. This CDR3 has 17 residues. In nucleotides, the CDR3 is TGTGCCAGCAGTTACTCGAGCCCTAGCTTGAGAAAAGGCGAGCAGTACTTC. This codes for CASSYSSPSLRKGEQYF.

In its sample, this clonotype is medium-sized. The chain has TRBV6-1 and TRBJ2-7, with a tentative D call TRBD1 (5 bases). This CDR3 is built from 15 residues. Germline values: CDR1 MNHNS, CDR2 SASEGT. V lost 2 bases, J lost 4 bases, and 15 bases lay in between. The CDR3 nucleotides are TGTGCCAGCAGTGAATCGCAGGGAAATTTATACGAGCAGTACTTC. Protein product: CASSESQGNLYEQYF.

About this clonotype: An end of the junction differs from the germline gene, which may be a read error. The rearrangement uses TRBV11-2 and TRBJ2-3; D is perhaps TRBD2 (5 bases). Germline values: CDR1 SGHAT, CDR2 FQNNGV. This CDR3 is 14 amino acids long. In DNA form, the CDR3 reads TGTGCGAGCAGCTGGGGAGCGTCGCGGGATACGCAGTATTTT. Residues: CASSWGASRDTQYF.

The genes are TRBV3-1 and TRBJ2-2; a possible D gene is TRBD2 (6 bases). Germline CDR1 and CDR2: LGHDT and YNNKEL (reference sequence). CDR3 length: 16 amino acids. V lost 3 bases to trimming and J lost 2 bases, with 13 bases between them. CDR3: CASSHPQRANTGELFF. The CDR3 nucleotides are TGTGCCAGCAGCCATCCCCAGCGGGCCAACACCGGGGAGCTGTTTTTT.

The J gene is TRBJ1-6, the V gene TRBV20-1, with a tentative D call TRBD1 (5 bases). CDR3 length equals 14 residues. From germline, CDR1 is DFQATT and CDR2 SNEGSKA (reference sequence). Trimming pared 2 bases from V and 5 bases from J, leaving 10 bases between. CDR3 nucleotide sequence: TGCAGTGCTAGAAAGGGGCGGGATAATTCACCCCTCCACTTT. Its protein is CSARKGRDNSPLHF.

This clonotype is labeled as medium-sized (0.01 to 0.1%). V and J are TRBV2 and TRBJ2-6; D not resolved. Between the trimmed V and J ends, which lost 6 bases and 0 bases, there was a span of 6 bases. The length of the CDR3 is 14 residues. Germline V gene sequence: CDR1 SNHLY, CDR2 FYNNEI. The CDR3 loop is CASRPSSGANVLTF. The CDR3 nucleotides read TGTGCCAGCAGGCCTAGCTCTGGGGCCAACGTCCTGACTTTC.